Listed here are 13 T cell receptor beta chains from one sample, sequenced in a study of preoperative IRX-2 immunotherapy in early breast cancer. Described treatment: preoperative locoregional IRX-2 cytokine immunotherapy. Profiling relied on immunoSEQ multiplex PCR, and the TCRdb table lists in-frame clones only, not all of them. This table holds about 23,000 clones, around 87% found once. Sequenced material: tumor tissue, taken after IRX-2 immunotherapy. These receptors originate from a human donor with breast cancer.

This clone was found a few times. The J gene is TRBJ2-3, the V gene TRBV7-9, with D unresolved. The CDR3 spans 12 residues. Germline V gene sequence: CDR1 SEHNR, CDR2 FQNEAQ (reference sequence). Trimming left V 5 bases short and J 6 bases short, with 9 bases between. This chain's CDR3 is CASSALADTQYF. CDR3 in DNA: TGTGCCAGCAGCGCACTCGCGGATACGCAGTATTTT.

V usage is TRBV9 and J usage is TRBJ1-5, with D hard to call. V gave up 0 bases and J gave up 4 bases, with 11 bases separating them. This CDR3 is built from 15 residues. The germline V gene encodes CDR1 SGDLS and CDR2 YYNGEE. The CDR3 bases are TGTGCCAGCAGCGTAGACCCCAGGCCGAATCAGCCCCAGCATTTT. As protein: CASSVDPRPNQPQHF.

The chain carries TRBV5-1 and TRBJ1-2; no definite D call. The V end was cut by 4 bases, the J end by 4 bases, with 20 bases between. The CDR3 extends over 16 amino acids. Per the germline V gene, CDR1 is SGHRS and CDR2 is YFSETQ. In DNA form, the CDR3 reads TGCGCCAGCAGCAGGGAAGGGAACAGTGAACTCTATGGCTACACCTTC. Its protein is CASSREGNSELYGYTF.

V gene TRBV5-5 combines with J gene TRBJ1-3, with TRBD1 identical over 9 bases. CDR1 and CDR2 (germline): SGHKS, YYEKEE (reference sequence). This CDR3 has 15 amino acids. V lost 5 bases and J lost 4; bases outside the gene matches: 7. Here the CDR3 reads CASRRDRAGGNTIYF. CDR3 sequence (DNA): TGTGCCAGCAGAAGGGACAGGGCAGGGGGAAACACCATATATTTT.

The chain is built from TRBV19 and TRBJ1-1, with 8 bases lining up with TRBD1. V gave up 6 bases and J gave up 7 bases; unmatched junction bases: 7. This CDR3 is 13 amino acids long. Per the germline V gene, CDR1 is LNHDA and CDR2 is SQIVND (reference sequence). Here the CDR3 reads CASRGGQAIEAFF. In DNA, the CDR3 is TGTGCCAGTAGGGGGGGACAGGCGATTGAAGCTTTCTTT.

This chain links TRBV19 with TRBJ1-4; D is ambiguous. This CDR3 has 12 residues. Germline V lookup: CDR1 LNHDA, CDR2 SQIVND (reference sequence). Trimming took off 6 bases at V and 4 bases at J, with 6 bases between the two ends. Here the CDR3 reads CASRAINEKLFF. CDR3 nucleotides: TGTGCCAGTAGGGCCATTAATGAAAAACTGTTTTTT.

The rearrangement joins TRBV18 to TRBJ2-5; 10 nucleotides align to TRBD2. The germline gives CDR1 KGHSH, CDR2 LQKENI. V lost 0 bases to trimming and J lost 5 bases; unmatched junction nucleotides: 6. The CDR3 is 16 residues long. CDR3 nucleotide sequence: TGTGCCAGCTCACCACCCACACTAGCGGGAAGCGAGACCCAGTACTTC. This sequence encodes CASSPPTLAGSETQYF.

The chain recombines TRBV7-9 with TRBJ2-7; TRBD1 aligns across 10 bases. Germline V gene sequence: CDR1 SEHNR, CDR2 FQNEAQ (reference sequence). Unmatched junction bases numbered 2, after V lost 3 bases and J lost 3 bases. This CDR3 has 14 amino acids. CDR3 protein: CASSFGQGDYEQYF. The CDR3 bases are TGTGCCAGCAGCTTCGGACAGGGGGACTACGAGCAGTACTTC.

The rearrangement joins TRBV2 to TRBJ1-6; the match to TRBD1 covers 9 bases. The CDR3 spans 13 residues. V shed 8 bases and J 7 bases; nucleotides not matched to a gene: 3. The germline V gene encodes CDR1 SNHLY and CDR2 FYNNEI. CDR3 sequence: CASGGTGNSPLHF. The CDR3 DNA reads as TGTGCCAGCGGAGGGACAGGGAATTCACCCCTCCACTTT.

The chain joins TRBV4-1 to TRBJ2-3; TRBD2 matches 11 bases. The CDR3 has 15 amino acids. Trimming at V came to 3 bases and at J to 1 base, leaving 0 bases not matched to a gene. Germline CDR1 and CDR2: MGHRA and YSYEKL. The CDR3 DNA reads TGCGCCAGCAGCCAGGGACTAGCGGGCACAGATACGCAGTATTTT. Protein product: CASSQGLAGTDTQYF.

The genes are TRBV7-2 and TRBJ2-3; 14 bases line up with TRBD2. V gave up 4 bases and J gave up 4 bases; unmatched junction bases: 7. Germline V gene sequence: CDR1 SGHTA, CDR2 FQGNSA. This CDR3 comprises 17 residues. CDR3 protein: CASSSQTSGGAPDTQYF. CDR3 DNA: TGTGCCAGCAGCTCTCAGACTAGCGGGGGGGCCCCAGATACGCAGTATTTT.

This CDR3 is CAWRRVVSSYNEQFF. The CDR3 DNA is TGTGCCTGGAGGAGGGTGGTAAGCTCCTACAATGAGCAGTTCTTC. V usage is TRBV30 and J usage is TRBJ2-1, with D possibly matching TRBD2 (5 bases). This CDR3 is built from 15 residues. V lost 3 bases to trimming and J lost 0 bases, with 12 bases between them. CDR1 and CDR2 from the germline V gene are GTSNPN and SVGIG (reference sequence).

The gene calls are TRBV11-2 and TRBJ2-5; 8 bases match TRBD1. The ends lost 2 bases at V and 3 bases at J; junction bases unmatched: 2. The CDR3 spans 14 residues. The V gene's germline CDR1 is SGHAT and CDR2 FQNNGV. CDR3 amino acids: CASSLQGAKETQYF. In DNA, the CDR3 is TGTGCCAGCAGCTTACAGGGGGCGAAAGAGACCCAGTACTTC.